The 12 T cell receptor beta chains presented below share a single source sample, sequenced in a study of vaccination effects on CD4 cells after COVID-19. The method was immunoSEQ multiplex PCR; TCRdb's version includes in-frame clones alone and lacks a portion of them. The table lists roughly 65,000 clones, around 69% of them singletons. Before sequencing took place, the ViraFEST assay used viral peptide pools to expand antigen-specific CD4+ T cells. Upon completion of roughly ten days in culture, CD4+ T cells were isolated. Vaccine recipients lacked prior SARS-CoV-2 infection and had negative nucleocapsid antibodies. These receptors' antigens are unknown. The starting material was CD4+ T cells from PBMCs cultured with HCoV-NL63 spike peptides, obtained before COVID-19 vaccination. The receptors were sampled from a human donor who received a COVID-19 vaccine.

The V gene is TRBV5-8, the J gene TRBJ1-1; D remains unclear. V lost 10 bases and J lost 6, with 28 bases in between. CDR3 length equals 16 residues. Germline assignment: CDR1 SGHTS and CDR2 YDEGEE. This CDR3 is CASPAALWAREPEAFF. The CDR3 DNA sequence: TGTGCCTCCCCCGCCGCCCTATGGGCCCGCGAACCTGAAGCTTTCTTT.

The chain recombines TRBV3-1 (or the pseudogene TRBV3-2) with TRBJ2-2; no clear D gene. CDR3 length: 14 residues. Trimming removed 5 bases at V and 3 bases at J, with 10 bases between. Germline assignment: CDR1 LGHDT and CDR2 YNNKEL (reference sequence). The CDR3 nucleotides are TGTGCCAGCAGCAACTGGGCCCACACCGGGGAGCTGTTTTTT. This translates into CASSNWAHTGELFF.

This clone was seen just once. CDR3 sequence (DNA): TGTGCCACTACCCAGGGAGGAGAGACCCAGTACTTC. Residues: CATTQGGETQYF. V usage is TRBV28 and J usage is TRBJ2-5; a possible D gene is TRBD2 (6 bases). Germline V CDR1 and CDR2: MDHEN, SYDVKM. The V gene lost 10 bases and the J gene lost 4 bases, with 13 bases spanning the gap. CDR3 size: 12 residues.

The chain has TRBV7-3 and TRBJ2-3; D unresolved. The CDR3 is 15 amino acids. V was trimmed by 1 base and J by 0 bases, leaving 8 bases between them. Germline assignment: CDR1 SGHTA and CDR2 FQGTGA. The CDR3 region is CASSLSGDSTDTQYF. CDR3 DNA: TGTGCCAGCAGCTTAAGTGGTGACAGCACAGATACGCAGTATTTT.

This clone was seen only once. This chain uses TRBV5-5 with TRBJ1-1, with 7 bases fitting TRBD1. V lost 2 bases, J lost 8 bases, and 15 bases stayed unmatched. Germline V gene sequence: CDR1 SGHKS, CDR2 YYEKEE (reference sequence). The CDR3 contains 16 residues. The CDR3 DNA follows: TGTGCCAGCAGCTTCCCCCATCCGGGACAGTCGCGAGAAGCTTTCTTT. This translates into CASSFPHPGQSREAFF.

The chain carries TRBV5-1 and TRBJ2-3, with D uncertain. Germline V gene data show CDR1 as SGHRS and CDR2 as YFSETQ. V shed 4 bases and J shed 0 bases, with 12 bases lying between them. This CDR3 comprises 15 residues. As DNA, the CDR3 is TGCGCCAGCAGCCCGTCCGACCCCAGCACAGATACGCAGTATTTT. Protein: CASSPSDPSTDTQYF.

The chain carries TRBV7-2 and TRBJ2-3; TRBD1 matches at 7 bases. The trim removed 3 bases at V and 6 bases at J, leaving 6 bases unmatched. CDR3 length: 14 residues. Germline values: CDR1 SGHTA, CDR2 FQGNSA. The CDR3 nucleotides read TGTGCCAGCAGCTTGCAGGGGGTGGGGGATACGCAGTATTTT. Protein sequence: CASSLQGVGDTQYF.

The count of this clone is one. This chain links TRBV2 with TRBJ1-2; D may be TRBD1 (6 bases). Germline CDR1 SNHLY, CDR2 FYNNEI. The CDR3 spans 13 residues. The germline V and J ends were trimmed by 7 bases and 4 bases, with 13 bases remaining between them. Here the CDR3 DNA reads TGTGCCAGCACCGGAGGGGGGCCCTATGGCTACACCTTC. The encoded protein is CASTGGGPYGYTF.

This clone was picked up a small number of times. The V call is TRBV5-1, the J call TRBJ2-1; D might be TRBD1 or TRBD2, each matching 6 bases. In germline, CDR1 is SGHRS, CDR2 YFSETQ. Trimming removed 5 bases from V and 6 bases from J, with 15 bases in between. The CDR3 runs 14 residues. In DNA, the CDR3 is TGCGCCAGCAGTGGGGGGACACTTTCCAATGAGCAGTTCTTC. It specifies CASSGGTLSNEQFF.

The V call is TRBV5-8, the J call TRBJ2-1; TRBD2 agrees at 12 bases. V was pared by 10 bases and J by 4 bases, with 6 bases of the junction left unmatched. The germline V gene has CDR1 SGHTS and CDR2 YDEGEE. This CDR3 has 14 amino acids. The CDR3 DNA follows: TGTGCCGTAAGGACTAGCGGGAATTACAATGAGCAGTTCTTC. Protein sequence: CAVRTSGNYNEQFF.

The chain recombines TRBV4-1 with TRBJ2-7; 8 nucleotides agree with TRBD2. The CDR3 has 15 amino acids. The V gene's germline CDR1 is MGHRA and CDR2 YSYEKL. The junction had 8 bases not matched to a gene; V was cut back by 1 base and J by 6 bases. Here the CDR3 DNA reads TGCGCCAGCAGCCAAGGGCACGGGGGGGCTGCCGAGCAGTACGTC. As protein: CASSQGHGGAAEQYV.

The CDR3, as DNA: TGTGCCAGCAGCCCCTCTGGGGGGAACACCGGGGAGCTGTTTTTT. Its protein product is CASSPSGGNTGELFF. The chain couples TRBV7-7 to TRBJ2-2; D possibly matches TRBD1 or TRBD2 (5 bases each). Germline V CDR1 and CDR2: SSHAT, FNYEAQ (reference sequence). V shed 5 bases and J shed 1 base, with 11 bases lying between them. The CDR3 length is 15 residues.